This entry is about one T cell receptor (beta chain). These data originate in a study of control samples from healthy donors and cancer patients. J lost 3 bases, V lost 1 base, and 0 bases had no gene match. The CDR3 has 13 residues. Data came from immunoSEQ multiplex PCR; TCRdb stores just in-frame clones and leaves some out. The table shows about 140,000 clones, with around 90% occurring only once. The V and J genes are TRBV12-3 or TRBV12-4 and TRBJ2-7, with TRBD2 matching over 7 bases. The sequence derives from a man younger than 35 in good health. The material sequenced was blood. CDR3 sequence reads: CASSLGGGYEQYF. The CDR3 DNA follows: TGTGCCAGCAGTTTAGGGGGGGGCTACGAGCAGTACTTC.